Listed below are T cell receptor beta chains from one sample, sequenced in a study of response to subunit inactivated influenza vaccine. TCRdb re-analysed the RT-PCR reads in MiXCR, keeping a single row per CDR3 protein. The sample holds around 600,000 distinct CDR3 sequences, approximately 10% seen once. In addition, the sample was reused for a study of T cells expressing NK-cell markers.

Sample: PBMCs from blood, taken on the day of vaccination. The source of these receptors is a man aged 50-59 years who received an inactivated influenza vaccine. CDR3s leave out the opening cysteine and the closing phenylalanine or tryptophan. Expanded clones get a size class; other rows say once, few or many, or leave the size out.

CDR3aa: ASSLWVNWEYGYT; abundance: NA; j_gene: TRBJ1-2; v_gene: TRBV5-1
CDR3aa: SARDLRTGGDTGELF; abundance: few; j_gene: TRBJ2-2; v_gene: TRBV20-1
CDR3aa: ASSLRPTGPEQF; abundance: many; j_gene: TRBJ2-1; v_gene: TRBV5-6
CDR3aa: ASSRVRGGRETQY; abundance: few; j_gene: TRBJ2-5; v_gene: TRBV18
CDR3aa: ASSQDSANEQF; abundance: few; j_gene: TRBJ2-1; v_gene: TRBV4-3
CDR3aa: ASSLASHTTDTQY; abundance: NA; j_gene: TRBJ2-3; v_gene: TRBV7-6
CDR3aa: ATSRGSGSGVYNEQF; abundance: NA; j_gene: TRBJ2-1; v_gene: TRBV15
CDR3aa: ASSDGQGIPEKLF; abundance: few; j_gene: TRBJ1-4; v_gene: TRBV5-6
CDR3aa: ASSPNTLARDIQY; abundance: NA; j_gene: TRBJ2-4; v_gene: TRBV6-1
CDR3aa: ASSLGATFNRNTEAF; abundance: few; j_gene: TRBJ1-1; v_gene: TRBV12-3/TRBV12-4
CDR3aa: ASSPFMGNEKLF; abundance: few; j_gene: TRBJ1-4; v_gene: TRBV18
CDR3aa: SARTGLAGGSEQY; abundance: NA; j_gene: TRBJ2-7; v_gene: TRBV20-1
CDR3aa: ASSTPGQADNEQF; abundance: few; j_gene: TRBJ2-1; v_gene: TRBV7-9
CDR3aa: ASSFASGLGETQY; abundance: NA; j_gene: TRBJ2-5; v_gene: TRBV7-2
CDR3aa: ATIMNPLAKNIQY; abundance: NA; j_gene: TRBJ2-4; v_gene: TRBV10-1
CDR3aa: SARDNRRGGYNEQF; abundance: few; j_gene: TRBJ2-1; v_gene: TRBV20-1
CDR3aa: ASSLGSVMETQY; abundance: NA; j_gene: TRBJ2-5; v_gene: TRBV12-3/TRBV12-4
CDR3aa: ASSQDLGARISYNEQF; abundance: few; j_gene: TRBJ2-1; v_gene: TRBV4-2
CDR3aa: SAISRRGSYEQY; abundance: NA; j_gene: TRBJ2-7; v_gene: TRBV20-1
CDR3aa: ASNKGLANTGELF; abundance: NA; j_gene: TRBJ2-2; v_gene: TRBV2
CDR3aa: ASSLIGTVSPEQY; abundance: NA; j_gene: TRBJ2-7; v_gene: TRBV12-3/TRBV12-4
CDR3aa: ASSFRVGEDTGELF; abundance: many; j_gene: TRBJ2-2; v_gene: TRBV28
CDR3aa: ASTFGTSGNYEQY; abundance: NA; j_gene: TRBJ2-7; v_gene: TRBV7-2
CDR3aa: ASSSTGGNTGELF; abundance: many; j_gene: TRBJ2-2; v_gene: TRBV7-9
CDR3aa: SATLVGGNEQF; abundance: NA; j_gene: TRBJ2-1; v_gene: TRBV20-1
CDR3aa: ASSFTTGNNSPLH; abundance: few; j_gene: TRBJ1-6; v_gene: TRBV6-5
CDR3aa: SASPSGGAYEQY; abundance: few; j_gene: TRBJ2-7; v_gene: TRBV20-1
CDR3aa: ASRSRGDSYEQY; abundance: NA; j_gene: TRBJ2-7; v_gene: TRBV11-2
CDR3aa: ASSKRGGWDTQY; abundance: few; j_gene: TRBJ2-3; v_gene: TRBV6-1
CDR3aa: ASSPRLAGGPLLETQY; abundance: NA; j_gene: TRBJ2-5; v_gene: TRBV12-3/TRBV12-4
CDR3aa: AWRGRQRETQY; abundance: many; j_gene: TRBJ2-5; v_gene: TRBV30
CDR3aa: ASEPPGTGTGELF; abundance: few; j_gene: TRBJ2-2; v_gene: TRBV5-4
CDR3aa: ATSRDPLGDEQF; abundance: few; j_gene: TRBJ2-1; v_gene: TRBV15
CDR3aa: ASSKGSKTSGRKRNEQF; abundance: NA; j_gene: TRBJ2-1; v_gene: TRBV21-1
CDR3aa: ASSPGGQRQETQY; abundance: NA; j_gene: TRBJ2-5; v_gene: TRBV9
CDR3aa: ATSAGTPSYEQY; abundance: few; j_gene: TRBJ2-7; v_gene: TRBV24-1
CDR3aa: ASSYSAGLAKNIQY; abundance: many; j_gene: TRBJ2-4; v_gene: TRBV6-5
CDR3aa: ASSPKTGQSYEQY; abundance: NA; j_gene: TRBJ2-7; v_gene: TRBV7-9
CDR3aa: ASTKTGGTSYEQY; abundance: many; j_gene: TRBJ2-7; v_gene: TRBV6-2/TRBV6-3
CDR3aa: ASSLFTSGGEETQY; abundance: NA; j_gene: TRBJ2-5; v_gene: TRBV5-1
CDR3aa: SARDLQALRQETQY; abundance: few; j_gene: TRBJ2-5; v_gene: TRBV20-1
CDR3aa: ASSTGGRNTEAF; abundance: many; j_gene: TRBJ1-1; v_gene: TRBV6-1
CDR3aa: ASKHLAGARTDTQY; abundance: NA; j_gene: TRBJ2-3; v_gene: TRBV6-2/TRBV6-3
CDR3aa: ASWDSYGTTGELF; abundance: few; j_gene: TRBJ2-2; v_gene: TRBV2
CDR3aa: ASSRRGEGQY; abundance: NA; j_gene: TRBJ2-7; v_gene: TRBV12-3/TRBV12-4
CDR3aa: ASSPLSGAFYEQY; abundance: few; j_gene: TRBJ2-7; v_gene: TRBV6-2/TRBV6-3
CDR3aa: ASRPEGINQPQH; abundance: once; j_gene: TRBJ1-5; v_gene: TRBV27
CDR3aa: ASSQVTRPEMAGENTEAF; abundance: few; j_gene: TRBJ1-1; v_gene: TRBV3-1
CDR3aa: ASSLYGMNTEAF; abundance: many; j_gene: TRBJ1-1; v_gene: TRBV7-2
CDR3aa: ASTLGTASNTEAF; abundance: NA; j_gene: TRBJ1-1; v_gene: TRBV6-1
CDR3aa: AWKHPGRSSYEQY; abundance: few; j_gene: TRBJ2-7; v_gene: TRBV30
CDR3aa: ASSQPTSGGGGNEQF; abundance: NA; j_gene: TRBJ2-1; v_gene: TRBV4-2
CDR3aa: ASSQVLQGDEKLF; abundance: NA; j_gene: TRBJ1-4; v_gene: TRBV4-3
CDR3aa: ASSQDWRGRFSGELF; abundance: NA; j_gene: TRBJ2-2; v_gene: TRBV4-3